Presented here are 2 T cell receptor beta chains from one specimen sequenced in a study of response to subunit inactivated influenza vaccine. TCRdb called the RT-PCR reads again in MiXCR, with one record for every CDR3 protein. This table has more than 250,000 distinct CDR3 sequences, about a fifth appearing once. The sample consisted of PBMCs from blood, taken about 20 months after vaccination. The receptors were gathered from a man between 50 and 70 years old who received an inactivated influenza vaccine.

V and J are TRBV27 and TRBJ2-1; tentative D call: TRBD1 (5 bases). The germline CDR1 and CDR2 sequences are MNHEY and SMNVEV (reference sequence). The CDR3 contains 14 residues. Trimming cost V 3 bases and J 5 bases, with 11 bases left between them. CDR3 bases: TGTGCCAGCAGTTTCGCAGGGTCGGACAATGAGCAGTTCTTC. Translation gives CASSFAGSDNEQFF.

This clonotype was detected only a few times. The rearrangement links TRBV24-1 to TRBJ2-1, with 7 nucleotides matching TRBD1. The V gene's germline CDR1 is KGHDR and CDR2 SFDVKD. The CDR3 sequence is 14 residues long. Trimming took 4 bases from V and 10 from J; bases not matched to a gene: 9. The CDR3 region has the DNA TGTGCCACCAGTGAGTCGACAGGGCACAGGGAGCAGTTCTTC. It translates to CATSESTGHREQFF.